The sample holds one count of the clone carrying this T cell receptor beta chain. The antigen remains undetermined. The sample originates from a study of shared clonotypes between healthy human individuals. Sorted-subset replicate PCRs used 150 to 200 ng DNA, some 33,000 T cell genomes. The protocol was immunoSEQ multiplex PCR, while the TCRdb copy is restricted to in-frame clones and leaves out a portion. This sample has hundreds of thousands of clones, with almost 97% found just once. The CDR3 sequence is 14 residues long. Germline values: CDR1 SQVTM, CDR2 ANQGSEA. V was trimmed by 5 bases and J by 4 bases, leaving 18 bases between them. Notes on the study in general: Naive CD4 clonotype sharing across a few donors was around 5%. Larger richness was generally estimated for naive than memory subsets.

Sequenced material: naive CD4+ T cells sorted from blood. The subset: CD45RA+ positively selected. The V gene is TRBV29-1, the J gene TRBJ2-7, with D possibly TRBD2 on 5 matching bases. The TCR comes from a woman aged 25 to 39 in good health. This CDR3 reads CSVLTPGSGYEQYF. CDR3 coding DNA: TGCAGCGTTTTGACCCCGGGGTCCGGGTACGAGCAGTACTTC.